This T cell receptor beta chain was identified in a study of control samples from healthy donors and cancer patients. Assay: immunoSEQ multiplex PCR; the TCRdb copy retains only in-frame clones and omits some. The profile shows over 150,000 clones, 96% of them singletons. The clonotype was recovered from a woman aged 25 to 39 in good health. The specimen sequenced was blood.

In DNA form, the CDR3 reads TGTGCCAGCACCAAAATCAGGGGCACAGATACGCAGTATTTT. Its protein product is CASTKIRGTDTQYF. This chain connects TRBV28 to TRBJ2-3; weak D call: TRBD1 (5 bases). The CDR3 has 14 amino acids. Germline V gene data show CDR1 as MDHEN and CDR2 as SYDVKM. V shed 7 bases and J shed 1 base, with 12 bases lying between them.